Below, 16 T cell receptor beta chains from the same sample are listed, as sequenced in a study of PD-1 blockade in classical Hodgkin lymphoma. Noted time point: cycle 4 day 1 (C4D1), after around six weeks of nivolumab. Each patient's relapse followed autologous stem cell transplantation, and brentuximab vedotin exposure varied. Researchers report purifying CD4+ T cells from thawed PBMCs by magnetic negative selection. Only in-frame clones appear in the TCRdb table, and some are missing; sequencing was by immunoSEQ multiplex PCR. The sample includes over 15,000 clones, about three quarters seen only once; the top ten take about 2.3%. The source material was CD4+ T cells from blood, sampled before the fourth cycle of nivolumab. The receptors originated from a human donor with classical Hodgkin lymphoma.

This chain connects TRBV30 to TRBJ2-6; TRBD1 matches 8 bases. After removal of 4 bases from V and 3 bases from J, the junction contained 14 bases not matched to a gene. CDR1 is GTSNPN and CDR2 is SVGIG in the germline V gene (reference sequence). The CDR3 length is 18 residues. CDR3 amino acids: CAWNEPGQVFFGANVLTF. The DNA for the CDR3 is TGTGCCTGGAACGAGCCGGGACAGGTGTTCTTTGGGGCCAACGTCCTGACTTTC.

This chain uses TRBV5-4 with TRBJ1-1; a possible D gene is TRBD1 (5 bases). CDR3 size: 14 residues. Trimming shortened V by 5 bases and J by 0 bases, and 11 bases separated the two germline ends. CDR1 is SGHNT, CDR2 YYREEE, per germline (reference sequence). CDR3 protein: CASREGLMNTEAFF. DNA of the CDR3: TGTGCCAGCAGAGAGGGGTTAATGAACACTGAAGCTTTCTTT.

This chain links TRBV5-1 with TRBJ1-4, with D hard to call. This CDR3 spans 16 amino acids. Trimming shortened V by 3 bases and J by 5 bases, and 17 bases separated the two germline ends. CDR1 is SGHRS, CDR2 YFSETQ, per germline. Here the CDR3 DNA reads TGCGCCAGCAGCTCCCTTCCGGCTGGCCGGAATGAAAAACTGTTTTTT. Translation: CASSSLPAGRNEKLFF.

J is TRBJ2-7 and V is TRBV20-1; no definite D call. This CDR3 comprises 11 residues. The V gene lost 6 bases and the J gene lost 4 bases, with 10 bases spanning the gap. CDR1 and CDR2 (germline): DFQATT, SNEGSKA (reference sequence). In DNA, the CDR3 is TGCAGTGCCCCGGTGGGGTACGAGCAGTACGTC. Protein: CSAPVGYEQYV.

This chain joins TRBV7-2 and TRBJ2-7, with D perhaps TRBD2 (5 bases). CDR3 length: 13 residues. Germline CDR1 reads SGHTA; CDR2 reads FQGNSA. Trimming cost V 3 bases and J 2 bases, with 8 bases left between them. The CDR3 here is CASSFAEAYEQYF. The CDR3 nucleotides read TGTGCCAGCAGCTTCGCGGAGGCCTACGAGCAGTACTTC.

The chain joins TRBV4-1 to TRBJ2-2; 8 bases match TRBD2. The junction had 11 bases not matched to a gene; V was cut back by 5 bases and J by 3 bases. Germline loops: CDR1 MGHRA, CDR2 YSYEKL. CDR3 size: 17 residues. This CDR3 is CASSWSREGGDTGELFF. The CDR3 region has the DNA TGCGCCAGCAGCTGGTCCCGGGAGGGAGGTGACACCGGGGAGCTGTTTTTT.

This clone was counted a single time. J is TRBJ2-1 and V is TRBV7-2, with D perhaps TRBD1 (5 bases). CDR1 and CDR2 (germline): SGHTA, FQGNSA. The CDR3 totals 13 residues. The ends were cut back, 2 bases at V and 6 bases at J, with 8 bases in the middle. This CDR3 is CASSLPGLNEQFF. The CDR3 DNA reads TGTGCCAGCAGCTTACCAGGGCTCAATGAGCAGTTCTTC.

The V gene is TRBV5-1, the J gene TRBJ1-4, with no clear D. Trimming left V 0 bases short and J 4 bases short, with 7 bases between. The CDR3 length is 14 residues. Germline CDR1 is SGHRS and CDR2 is YFSETQ. The CDR3 reads CASSLALGNEKLFF. The CDR3 nucleotides are TGCGCCAGCAGCTTGGCCTTGGGTAATGAAAAACTGTTTTTT.

This clone was recorded only once. The chain couples TRBV28 to TRBJ2-7, with 13 bases fitting TRBD2. The V gene end was trimmed by 5 bases and the J gene end by 6 bases; junction bases not matched to a gene: 7. The CDR3 spans 15 residues. The germline gives CDR1 MDHEN, CDR2 SYDVKM. CDR3 in amino acids: CASSRGTSGVSEQYV. CDR3 coding DNA: TGTGCCAGCAGTCGCGGGACTAGCGGGGTTTCCGAGCAGTACGTC.

J is TRBJ2-1 and V is TRBV5-1, with TRBD2 matching 10 bases. CDR3 length: 14 amino acids. The V segment lost 1 base and the J segment 5 bases; nucleotides outside the gene matches: 0. Germline V gene data show CDR1 as SGHRS and CDR2 as YFSETQ. The CDR3 reads CASSLTSGNNEQFF. CDR3 nucleotides: TGCGCCAGCAGCTTGACTAGCGGGAACAATGAGCAGTTCTTC.

The chain uses TRBV19 and TRBJ2-3; TRBD1 or TRBD2 may be the D gene (5 bases each). The germline V gene encodes CDR1 LNHDA and CDR2 SQIVND (reference sequence). V lost 4 bases to trimming and J lost 6 bases, with 23 bases between them. The CDR3 contains 17 residues. The CDR3 coding sequence is TGTGCCAGTAGTAGGACCGGGGCTAGTATCTCCCGGGATACGCAGTATTTT. Residues: CASSRTGASISRDTQYF.

This clone appeared a single time. This rearrangement joins TRBV19 to TRBJ1-2; TRBD1 is a possible D gene (5 bases). Per germline, CDR1 LNHDA and CDR2 SQIVND (reference sequence). V lost 7 bases to trimming and J lost 6 bases, with 24 bases between them. The CDR3 is 16 amino acids. CDR3 sequence reads: CASTPRAGKSIDGYTF. CDR3 DNA: TGTGCCAGTACCCCGAGGGCAGGGAAAAGTATTGATGGCTACACCTTC.

The chain links TRBV19 to TRBJ2-5; a possible D gene is TRBD2 (6 bases). V was cut by 5 bases and J by 0 bases, with 13 bases left in between. Germline V gene sequence: CDR1 LNHDA, CDR2 SQIVND (reference sequence). The CDR3 extends over 15 amino acids. CDR3 region: CASSVAGLNQETQYF. The CDR3 nucleotides read TGTGCCAGTAGTGTGGCGGGACTGAACCAAGAGACCCAGTACTTC.

This clone was counted a single time. V usage is TRBV21-1 and J usage is TRBJ2-1. TRBV21-1 is a pseudogene locus. CDR3 length: 10 amino acids. CDR3 protein: CASRGNEQFF. The CDR3 DNA follows: TGTGCCAGCAGGGGCAATGAGCAGTTCTTC.

The chain recombines TRBV5-6 with TRBJ2-1; 7 positions agree with TRBD1. Germline lookup yields CDR1 SGHDT and CDR2 YYEEEE. This CDR3 contains 15 residues. With V trimmed by 1 base and J by 6 bases, 7 bases remained unmatched. The CDR3 spells CASSLRTGVVNEQFF. The CDR3 DNA reads as TGTGCCAGCAGCTTGAGGACAGGTGTTGTCAATGAGCAGTTCTTC.

The count of this clone is one. The genes are TRBV5-1 and TRBJ2-5; TRBD2 matches 9 bases. The CDR3 is 16 residues long. With 1 base clipped from V and 1 base from J, the junction kept 5 bases outside the gene matches. Germline CDR1 and CDR2: SGHRS and YFSETQ. CDR3 protein: CASSLIGGGAQETQYF. The CDR3, as DNA: TGCGCCAGCAGCTTGATTGGCGGGGGGGCCCAAGAGACCCAGTACTTC.